These 10 T cell receptor beta chains were all obtained from the same sample, sequenced in a study of CD8 T cells in Susac syndrome. Reverse transcription of 0.5 to 1 ug RNA was carried out with random hexamers. TCRdb re-called the immunoSEQ multiplex PCR reads through MiXCR, storing one row per CDR3 protein. In the table there are around 280,000 distinct CDR3 sequences, approximately 90% of which are singletons. What was sequenced was CD4+ T cells from PBMCs. Receptors originate from a human donor with multiple sclerosis.

The chain uses TRBV12-3 or TRBV12-4 and TRBJ1-3; D may be TRBD1 (6 bases). Trimming took 7 bases from V and 4 from J, leaving 14 bases between them. This CDR3 has 14 amino acids. CDR3 bases: TGTGCCAGCACGGTGACAGGTTCCGGAAACACCATATATTTT. This sequence encodes CASTVTGSGNTIYF.

This chain connects TRBV7-2 to TRBJ2-4, with D perhaps assigned TRBD1 or TRBD2 (5 bases each). Trimming took 1 base from V and 5 from J, leaving 12 bases between them. Per the germline V gene, CDR1 is SGHTA and CDR2 is FQGNSA. The CDR3 runs to 15 residues. CDR3 DNA: TGTGCCAGCAGCTTAGGCGGGTCCAGGGAAAACATTCAGTACTTC. Its protein is CASSLGGSRENIQYF.

This clonotype was counted once. The chain employs TRBV5-1 and TRBJ1-1, with a weak D call TRBD1 (5 bases). The CDR3 is 15 amino acids. The germline V and J ends were trimmed by 0 bases and 1 base, with 10 bases remaining between them. Per the germline V gene, CDR1 is SGHRS and CDR2 is YFSETQ. This CDR3 is CASSLDGGGNTEAFF. The CDR3 region has the DNA TGCGCCAGCAGCTTGGATGGGGGGGGGAACACTGAAGCTTTCTTT.

The V gene is TRBV29-1, the J gene TRBJ2-3; D is uncertain. Germline V gene lookup returns CDR1 SQVTM and CDR2 ANQGSEA. V lost 1 base and J 1 base, leaving 0 bases between the germline ends. The CDR3 extends over 11 amino acids. The DNA for the CDR3 is TGCAGCGTTGAAGGCACAGATACGCAGTATTTT. The encoded protein is CSVEGTDTQYF.

The chain employs TRBV19 and TRBJ1-2; no reliable D call. CDR1 and CDR2 (germline): LNHDA, SQIVND (reference sequence). Trimming cost V 3 bases and J 6 bases, with 11 bases left between them. The CDR3 totals 13 residues. CDR3 sequence: CASSIVSGDGYTF. CDR3 coding DNA: TGTGCCAGTAGTATCGTGTCAGGAGATGGCTACACCTTC.

J is TRBJ1-5 and V is TRBV29-1, with D maybe TRBD1 (6 bases). Germline V gene data show CDR1 as SQVTM and CDR2 as ANQGSEA. V dropped 4 bases and J dropped 3 bases, with 10 bases sitting between them. CDR3 length: 13 amino acids. CDR3 DNA sequence: TGCAGCGTTGCAGGGGACCCCAATCAGCCCCAGCATTTT. Protein product: CSVAGDPNQPQHF.

V usage is TRBV7-2 and J usage is TRBJ1-5; a weak D match, TRBD1 (6 bases). There are 16 residues in the CDR3. Trimming shortened V by 5 bases and J by 3 bases, and 17 bases separated the two germline ends. CDR1 is SGHTA and CDR2 is FQGNSA in the germline V gene. CDR3 sequence reads: CASSLGGVGYNQPQHF. Here the CDR3 DNA reads TGTGCCAGCAGCCTAGGGGGGGTGGGCTACAATCAGCCCCAGCATTTT.

The chain carries TRBV20-1 and TRBJ1-1; 7 positions agree with TRBD1. Germline V gene lookup returns CDR1 DFQATT and CDR2 SNEGSKA (reference sequence). V lost 6 bases and J lost 0; bases outside the gene matches: 10. This CDR3 spans 15 amino acids. This CDR3 is CSAGSRTGLNTEAFF. CDR3 sequence (DNA): TGCAGTGCGGGATCTCGGACAGGTTTGAACACTGAAGCTTTCTTT.

The rearrangement joins TRBV20-1 to TRBJ2-4, with TRBD2 matching over 7 bases. The CDR3 sequence is 16 residues long. The junction had 6 bases not matched to a gene; V was cut back by 1 base and J by 0 bases. Per the germline V gene, CDR1 is DFQATT and CDR2 is SNEGSKA (reference sequence). The CDR3, as DNA: TGCAGTGCTAGAGCTAGCGGTTCGCGAGCCAAAAACATTCAGTACTTC. As protein: CSARASGSRAKNIQYF.

The V and J genes are TRBV7-9 and TRBJ2-5, with D tentatively TRBD2 (5 bases). CDR1 and CDR2 (germline): SEHNR, FQNEAQ (reference sequence). The CDR3 contains 14 residues. Trimming cost V 4 bases and J 2 bases, with 11 bases left between them. The CDR3 bases are TGTGCCAGCAGCTCGAGGACTTTTCAAGAGACCCAGTACTTC. It codes for CASSSRTFQETQYF.